The entry that follows covers one T cell receptor (beta chain) sequence. This clonotype was counted only a few times. This receptor's antigen is unknown. No qualities accompany the bases; no much larger clone lies one base away. The library was prepared using 5' RACE. The sequencer listed for this sample is NextSeq 500. Unique molecular identifiers were attached to individual cDNA molecules in the TCR library protocol so that sequencing error and PCR bias could be corrected. Both TCR alpha and beta chains were sequenced, and tight co-correlation was observed between alpha and beta sequence abundances in each sample. Turning to the authors' computational methods: V gene, J gene and CDR3 annotation of TCR sequences was performed with Decombinator V4. Expanded TCRs were defined as changing significantly between any two time points under a Poisson model with p below 0.0001. TCR abundances were normalised to the total number of TCRs sequenced per sample and expressed as counts per million. TRAV1-2 paired with TRAJ12, TRAJ20 or TRAJ33 defined MAIT TCRs, while TRAV10 paired with TRAJ18 defined iNKT TCRs. VDJdb, accessed 1 November 2021, was searched for CMV, EBV and SARS-CoV-2 annotated TCRs, with TCRs annotated for multiple antigens excluded. The raw public reads went through TCRdb reprocessing: fastp at Q25, MiXCR clone calling, in-frame beta chains kept. Entries that share a CDR3 protein sequence are merged under the most common genes and DNA. TCRdb, not the original authors, processed these V and J calls. The sample records about 100,000 distinct CDR3 sequences, over 8.5% of which are singletons. 7.6% of the sample rests with the top ten.

A case-control design nested within a healthcare worker cohort in London, UK, was used, with weekly nasopharyngeal swab PCR tests and blood sampling performed. Healthcare workers were recruited during the week of the UK lockdown, between 23 and 31 March 2020, and followed weekly for up to about 15 weeks. The record originates from a study of early T cells in non-severe SARS-CoV-2 infection (dated by TCRdb to the early 2020s). The study in broad terms: Because TCR sequencing was done on bulk RNA from unsorted whole blood, the alpha and beta chains could not be paired. What the study reported, not specific to this receptor: VDJdb matching was skewed toward anti-spike CD8 responses and likely underestimated virus-specific expansions by missing private and CD4 specificities.

Per the germline V gene, MNHEY is the CDR1 and SVGAGI is the CDR2. Including cysteine and phenylalanine, the CDR3 has 14 amino acids. The read is trimmed to its CDR3 DNA, 42 bases read in frame from base 1. V and J are truncated by 2 bases and 9 bases respectively, leaving an intervening sequence of 13 bases. The sequence derives from an adult who was a healthcare worker with PCR-confirmed SARS-CoV-2 infection or an uninfected control (not recorded which). The sample comprised whole blood. The V gene is TRBV6-5 and the J gene is TRBJ2-2; the D segment cannot be called with confidence. This receptor has the CDR3 CASSYGRRGWELFF. At the DNA level, the sequence is TGTGCCAGCAGTTACGGCCGGCGCGGCTGGGAGCTGTTTTTT.